The clone carrying this TCR beta chain was seen a few times. Antigen: not known. The sample is drawn from a study of cytomegalovirus exposure and HLA in healthy donors. Regarding the study as a whole: The authors later linked a missense DCLRE1C variant to TCR beta V- and J-gene trimming. The productive fraction for most TCR beta V segments was about 90% or about 30% in an earlier analysis.

PCR primers comprised 60 Vbeta and 13 Jbeta primers. Assay used: immunoSEQ multiplex PCR; TCRdb lists only in-frame clones, some missing. The sample consists of roughly 130,000 clones, approximately 73% of them appearing once. Germline loops: CDR1 MGHRA, CDR2 YSYEKL. This CDR3 spans 14 amino acids. The J segment lost 4 bases and the V segment lost 5 bases, leaving 5 bases of the junction unmatched. This sequence originates from a woman in her thirties or forties in good health and CMV-seronegative. Sequenced material: PBMCs. The V gene is TRBV4-1, the J gene TRBJ1-3; 7 nucleotides match TRBD1. For the CDR3, the DNA is TGCGCCAGCAGCTCCCAGGACAGGGGAAACACCATATATTTT. Protein sequence: CASSSQDRGNTIYF.